These 29 T cell receptor beta chains were sequenced from one sample in a study of T cells in women clearing cervical HPV infection. This table comes from immunoSEQ multiplex PCR, and its TCRdb copy is limited to in-frame clones, with some not included. Its listing shows tens of thousands of clones. The sample comprised blood buffy coat. These receptors were taken from a woman aged 18 to 69 with a cervical HPV16 infection that either progressed to CIN3+ or cleared (not recorded which).

Comments on this clone: The observed sequence ends 3 residues before the CDR3 terminus, with the missing tail filled in from the germline J gene. The V gene is TRBV7-2, the J gene TRBJ1-2; D is perhaps TRBD1 (6 bases). The germline V gene has CDR1 SGHTA and CDR2 FQGNSA. The CDR3 totals 13 residues. Partial CDR3 DNA: TGTGCCAGCAGCTTGGGAGCGGGGGCCGGC. Protein: CASSLGAGAG. The entire CDR3 sequence reads CASSLGAGAGYTF.

A note on this clone: The CDR3 end lies 3 residues beyond the end of the read and is filled in from the germline J gene. The J gene is TRBJ2-6, the V gene TRBV19; weak D call: TRBD1 (5 bases). Trimming removed 6 bases from V and 0 bases from J, with 21 bases in between. Germline V gene data show CDR1 as LNHDA and CDR2 as SQIVND (reference sequence). This CDR3 region has 19 residues. The CDR3 sequence is CASRRRGGIRISGANVLTF. CDR3 DNA, as far as it was read: TGTGCCAGTAGAAGAAGGGGCGGAATTCGGATCTCTGGGGCCAACGTC. Full variable domain (outside the CDR3, taken from reference TRBV19 and TRBJ2-6): DGGITQSPKYLFRKEGQNVTLSCEQNLNHDAMYWYRQDPGQGLRLIYYSQIVNDFQKGDIAEGYSVSREKKESFPLTVTSAQKNPTAFYLCASRRRGGIRISGANVLTFGAGSRLTVL.

About this clone itself: The read ends 3 residues shy of where the CDR3 ends; the end is completed using the germline J gene. V is TRBV30 and J is TRBJ2-5, with 11 bases identical to TRBD2. Germline-derived CDR1 and CDR2 are GTSNPN and SVGIG (reference sequence). V shed 2 bases, J shed 2 bases, and the junction held 10 bases outside the gene matches. The CDR3 extends over 17 amino acids. CDR3 DNA, as far as it was read: TGTGCCTGGAGTATCTCACCTAGCGGGGGGCCTCAAGAGACC. It is translated as CAWSISPSGGPQET. The CDR3 reads in full as CAWSISPSGGPQETQYF.

Of note for this clone: Read coverage stops 3 residues before the CDR3 terminus; the germline J gene supplies the remainder. The V and J genes are TRBV6-2 or TRBV6-3 and TRBJ1-2; 10 bases agree with TRBD1. CDR3 length: 16 residues. Germline CDR1 reads MNHEY; CDR2 reads SVGEGT. CDR3 DNA, as far as it was read: TGTGCCAGCAGTCGAGGAAGGACAGGGGGACGGCATGAC. Translation gives CASSRGRTGGRHD. The entire CDR3 reads CASSRGRTGGRHDYTF.

Remarks on this clone: At one of its ends the junction is not consistent with the germline gene, which may arise from a read error. Read sequence stops 3 residues before the CDR3 end, and the germline J gene provides the missing end. The V gene is TRBV4-2, the J gene TRBJ2-4; D might be TRBD1 or TRBD2, each matching 6 bases. CDR1 is LGHNA and CDR2 is YNFKEQ in the germline V gene. The CDR3 loop spans 17 amino acids. CDR3 amino acids: CASSQEVGGTYGNIQYF. Incomplete CDR3 DNA: TGCGCCAGCAGCCAAGAGGTGGGCGGGACATACGGAAACATT.

A remark on this clone: The read falls 3 residues short of the CDR3 end, and the missing part is taken from the germline J gene. The chain carries TRBV19 and TRBJ2-1; D is possibly TRBD2 (7 bases). The CDR3 length is 16 residues. From germline, CDR1 is LNHDA and CDR2 SQIVND (reference sequence). The V end lost 4 bases, the J end lost 2 bases, and 15 bases lay between the germline ends. The chain's CDR3 is CASSSGGGNPYNEQFF. The sequenced CDR3 bases are TGTGCCAGTAGTAGCGGGGGCGGGAACCCCTACAATGAG. The full variable domain, with the rest looked up from reference TRBV19 and TRBJ2-1, is DGGITQSPKYLFRKEGQNVTLSCEQNLNHDAMYWYRQDPGQGLRLIYYSQIVNDFQKGDIAEGYSVSREKKESFPLTVTSAQKNPTAFYLCASSSGGGNPYNEQFFGPGTRLTVL.

On this clone itself: From the germline J gene comes the end of the CDR3, since the read stops 3 residues before it. V and J are TRBV19 and TRBJ1-2, with D unresolved. This CDR3 is 18 amino acids long. Germline lookup yields CDR1 LNHDA and CDR2 SQIVND (reference sequence). Trimming removed 5 bases from V and 4 bases from J, with 26 bases in between. The CDR3 loop is CASSSQGGHQPRGYGYTF. The CDR3 bases that were read are TGTGCCAGTAGTTCACAAGGAGGGCATCAGCCCCGGGGCTATGGC.

Concerning this clone itself: The sequence runs out 3 residues before the end of the CDR3; the remainder is reconstructed from the germline J gene. The chain joins TRBV13 to TRBJ2-7; 8 nucleotides agree with TRBD1. This CDR3 comprises 15 residues. Trimming removed 1 base from V and 1 base from J; junction bases left unmatched: 3. The germline CDR1 and CDR2 sequences are PRHDT and FYEKMQ (reference sequence). Partial CDR3 DNA: TGTGCCAGCAGCTTAGCCCAGGGGGCGTCCTACGAG. Amino acid sequence: CASSLAQGASYE. The CDR3 as a whole reads CASSLAQGASYEQYF.

A word on this clone: Read data end 3 residues before the CDR3 end; the end is taken from the germline J gene. V is TRBV5-6 and J is TRBJ1-1; D is unclear. The length of the CDR3 is 13 residues. Germline V gene lookup returns CDR1 SGHDT and CDR2 YYEEEE. The V gene lost 0 bases and the J gene lost 1 base, with 4 bases spanning the gap. The CDR3 here is CASSLGGNTEAFF. The sequenced part of the CDR3 DNA is TGTGCCAGCAGCTTGGGCGGGAACACTGAA.

Worth noting for this clone: The read gets to within 3 residues of the CDR3 end, and the germline J gene fills in the rest. The chain combines TRBV7-8 with TRBJ1-4; a possible D gene is TRBD1 (5 bases). Germline V CDR1 and CDR2: SGHVS, FQNEAQ. This CDR3 comprises 14 residues. Trimming left V 4 bases short and J 8 bases short, with 14 bases between. CDR3 bases read: TGTGCCAGCAGCTCCCAGGGTACACGAGAAAAA. This gives the protein CASSSQGTREK. The whole CDR3 region reads CASSSQGTREKLFF.

With respect to this clone: The sequence runs out 3 residues before the end of the CDR3; the remainder is reconstructed from the germline J gene. The chain carries TRBV6-2 or TRBV6-3 and TRBJ1-5, with D possibly being TRBD1 (6 bases). This CDR3 comprises 16 residues. Per germline, CDR1 MNHEY and CDR2 SVGEGT. Trimming shortened V by 5 bases and J by 2 bases, and 16 bases separated the two germline ends. This CDR3 is CASSKMGATGNQPQHF. The CDR3 bases that were read are TGTGCCAGCAGTAAGATGGGGGCAACGGGCAATCAGCCC.

Turning to this clone: The missing CDR3 end, 3 residues past where the read stops, is filled in from the germline J gene. This chain joins TRBV6-2 or TRBV6-3 and TRBJ1-1; D is undetermined. CDR1 is MNHEY and CDR2 is SVGEGT in the germline V gene. The length of the CDR3 is 14 residues. Deletions cut 3 bases from V and 4 bases from J, with 12 bases between. Incomplete CDR3 DNA: TGTGCCAGCAGTTATCTGACACGTTTCACTGAA. This codes for CASSYLTRFTE. The whole CDR3 protein reads CASSYLTRFTEAFF.

Concerning this clone itself: The CDR3 end falls 3 residues outside the read, so it is completed with the germline J gene. This chain uses TRBV29-1 with TRBJ2-3; tentatively, D is TRBD2 (5 bases). This CDR3 comprises 12 residues. Germline CDR1 SQVTM, CDR2 ANQGSEA. The ends were cut back, 4 bases at V and 5 bases at J, with 10 bases in the middle. The CDR3 loop is CSVGVSVDTQYF. The covered CDR3 bases are TGCAGCGTTGGGGTTAGCGTAGATACG.

About this clone: The read is 3 residues too short to cover the CDR3 end, so that end is filled in from the germline J gene. This chain joins TRBV19 and TRBJ2-2; D is unclear. Germline V gene lookup returns CDR1 LNHDA and CDR2 SQIVND (reference sequence). CDR3 size: 14 residues. The ends were cut back, 3 bases at V and 5 bases at J, with 10 bases in the middle. CDR3 sequence: CASSIQVRTGELFF. The DNA read from the CDR3 is TGTGCCAGTAGTATCCAGGTTCGGACCGGGGAG.

Of note for this clone: The CDR3 extends 3 residues past the end of the read, so its final part is completed from the germline J gene. The rearrangement uses TRBV14 and TRBJ1-1, with a possible D match to TRBD1 (6 bases). Germline V CDR1 and CDR2: SGHDN, FVKESK. This CDR3 region has 14 residues. V dropped 1 base and J dropped 0 bases, with 6 bases sitting between them. The part of the CDR3 DNA that was read is TGTGCCAGCAGCCAAGCAGGGGTGAACACTGAA. Protein product: CASSQAGVNTE. The entire CDR3 sequence reads CASSQAGVNTEAFF.

Comment on this clone: With the read ending 3 residues before the CDR3 end, the germline J gene is used to fill in that end. The chain recombines TRBV14 with TRBJ2-1; a possible D gene is TRBD1 (6 bases). Germline CDR1 and CDR2: SGHDN and FVKESK. V was trimmed by 4 bases and J by 2 bases, leaving 12 bases between them. The CDR3 extends over 15 amino acids. The CDR3 bases that were read are TGTGCCAGCAGCCGCCCCGGGACAACCTACAATGAG. This gives the protein CASSRPGTTYNE. In full, the CDR3 is CASSRPGTTYNEQFF.

Of note for this clone: The read terminates 3 residues ahead of where the CDR3 ends, so the germline J gene completes it. The chain couples TRBV18 to TRBJ2-3; D not resolved. With 3 bases removed from V and 2 bases from J, the gap between germline ends came to 6 bases. Germline V CDR1 and CDR2: KGHSH, LQKENI. The CDR3 spans 13 residues. CDR3 amino acids: CASSPLNTDTQYF. The CDR3 bases that were read are TGTGCCAGCTCACCCCTTAACACAGATACG.

With regard to this clone: With the read ending 3 residues before the CDR3 end, the germline J gene is used to fill in that end. The rearrangement uses TRBV19 and TRBJ2-5; D gene ambiguous. Germline V gives CDR1 LNHDA, CDR2 SQIVND (reference sequence). This CDR3 contains 11 residues. Deletions cut 1 base from V and 5 bases from J, with 2 bases between. The CDR3 sequence is CASSIAETQYF. CDR3 DNA (partial): TGTGCCAGTAGTATAGCGGAGACC.

On this clone itself: One junction end disagrees with the germline gene, perhaps due to a read error. The read comes to an end 3 residues before the CDR3 does, leaving the germline J gene to fill in the end. The gene calls are TRBV30 and TRBJ1-1, with D maybe TRBD1 (5 bases). The CDR3 sequence is 11 residues long. Germline-derived CDR1 and CDR2 are GTSNPN and SVGIG (reference sequence). CDR3 sequence reads: CAWSLGPEAFF. CDR3 DNA (partial): TGTGCCTGGAGCTTGGGGCCTGAG.

As regards this clone: The DNA ends 3 residues before the CDR3 does, and the rest of the CDR3 is filled in from the germline J gene. The rearrangement links TRBV11-2 to TRBJ2-3; D possibly corresponds to TRBD1 (7 bases). The CDR3 is 13 residues long. Per the germline V gene, CDR1 is SGHAT and CDR2 is FQNNGV. CDR3 amino acids: CASIRRGEETQYF. The CDR3 DNA, read in part, is TGTGCCAGCATCCGCAGGGGGGAAGAGACG.

To note about this clone: Read coverage stops 3 residues before the CDR3 terminus; the germline J gene supplies the remainder. The gene calls are TRBV7-3 and TRBJ2-1, with no clear D. Per the germline V gene, CDR1 is SGHTA and CDR2 is FQGTGA. The V and J ends lost 0 bases and 2 bases respectively, with 8 bases between them. CDR3 size: 15 residues. The CDR3 sequence: CASSLTYSPYNEQFF. The DNA read from the CDR3 is TGTGCCAGCAGCTTAACCTATTCCCCCTACAATGAG.

In the case of this clone: The CDR3 is cut off 3 residues early in the read; its end comes from the germline J gene. The chain has TRBV6-2 or TRBV6-3 and TRBJ1-2; D not resolved. V lost 8 bases to trimming and J lost 4 bases, with 5 bases between them. Germline V gene data show CDR1 as MNHEY and CDR2 as SVGEGT. This CDR3 comprises 10 residues. Here the CDR3 reads CASGTYGYTF. The sequenced part of the CDR3 DNA is TGTGCCAGCGGCACCTATGGC.

Worth noting for this clone: The read gets to within 3 residues of the CDR3 end, and the germline J gene fills in the rest. The rearrangement links TRBV7-8 to TRBJ2-6, with TRBD1 identical over 8 bases. The junction had 8 bases not matched to a gene; V was cut back by 0 bases and J by 4 bases. The germline V gene has CDR1 SGHVS and CDR2 FQNEAQ. The CDR3 length is 18 residues. The covered CDR3 bases are TGTGCCAGCAGCTTAGCCGCCCGGACAGGGTCCGGGGCCAACGTC. Translating it yields CASSLAARTGSGANV. The entire CDR3 sequence reads CASSLAARTGSGANVLTF.

Points on this clone: One end of the junction is discordant with germline, which a read error may explain. Read sequence stops 3 residues before the CDR3 end, and the germline J gene provides the missing end. The chain joins TRBV4-2 to TRBJ2-3; D perhaps matches TRBD2 (5 bases). The CDR3 loop spans 16 amino acids. CDR1 is LGHNA, CDR2 YNFKEQ, per germline. CDR3: CASTPYLTKITDTQYF. Partial CDR3 DNA: TGCGCCAGCACCCCCTACCTGACTAAGATCACAGATACG.

With regard to this clone: The sequenced fragment ends 3 residues before the CDR3 boundary, so the rest is inferred from the germline J gene. V usage is TRBV18 and J usage is TRBJ2-7, with D possibly TRBD1 on 5 matching bases. The CDR3 is made up of 13 amino acids. Germline assignment: CDR1 KGHSH and CDR2 LQKENI. Trimming shortened V by 3 bases and J by 5 bases, and 11 bases separated the two germline ends. CDR3 protein: CASSPGRVHEQYF. The CDR3 bases that were read are TGTGCCAGCTCACCGGGCAGGGTCCACGAG.

Remarks on this clone: The read ends 3 residues before the CDR3 terminus; that terminus is restored from the germline J gene. The chain recombines TRBV11-2 with TRBJ1-5, with D unresolved. Trimming stripped 2 bases from V and 0 bases from J, with 8 bases between. The CDR3 contains 15 residues. CDR1 is SGHAT and CDR2 is FQNNGV in the germline V gene. The CDR3 DNA, read in part, is TGTGCCAGCAGCTTAAGAGGTTATAGCAATCAGCCC. Translated: CASSLRGYSNQP. The whole CDR3 protein is CASSLRGYSNQPQHF.

Of note for this clone: Read sequence stops 3 residues before the CDR3 end, and the germline J gene provides the missing end. The rearrangement joins TRBV6-2 or TRBV6-3 to TRBJ1-4; possible D gene TRBD1, 6 bases. The germline V gene encodes CDR1 MNHEY and CDR2 SVGEGT. The CDR3 spans 15 residues. CDR3 sequence: CASSTGKGFNSPLFF. The sequenced CDR3 bases are TGTGCCAGCAGTACAGGGAAAGGCTTTAATTCACCA.

Notes on this clone: The read finishes 3 residues shy of the CDR3 end, and the germline J gene is used to complete it. This chain links TRBV20-1 with TRBJ1-3; TRBD1 might be the D (6 bases). This CDR3 is 14 amino acids long. Germline V gene sequence: CDR1 DFQATT, CDR2 SNEGSKA (reference sequence). V was trimmed by 0 bases and J by 4 bases, leaving 10 bases between them. The sequenced CDR3 bases are TGCAGTGCTAGAGATGGAGGACAGGGAAACACC. As protein: CSARDGGQGNT. The whole CDR3 protein is CSARDGGQGNTIYF.

Comments on this clone: The read ends 3 residues shy of where the CDR3 ends; the end is completed using the germline J gene. The J gene is TRBJ2-5, the V gene TRBV4-2; weak D call: TRBD2 (6 bases). V was clipped by 0 bases and J by 5 bases, with 13 bases between them. Germline lookup yields CDR1 LGHNA and CDR2 YNFKEQ. The CDR3 covers 15 residues. CDR3 bases read: TGTGCCAGCAGCCAAGAAACTAGCCACGTGGAGACC. Encoded protein: CASSQETSHVET. The whole CDR3 is CASSQETSHVETQYF.